This T cell receptor beta chain derives from a study of cytomegalovirus exposure and HLA in healthy donors. Study information: Among the roughly 380 donors who were genotyped, roughly 86% fell in the genetic ancestry cluster that is associated with self-reported Caucasian donors.

13 Jbeta primers and 60 Vbeta primers were used for the PCR. Profiled with immunoSEQ multiplex PCR; TCRdb holds only in-frame clones, not every one. The sample shows about 160,000 clones, around 75% of them seen only once. The CDR3 runs 11 residues. Germline V gene lookup returns CDR1 GTSNPN and CDR2 SVGIG (reference sequence). V shed 2 bases and J shed 6 bases, with 4 bases lying between them. Sequencing input: PBMCs. The chain employs TRBV30 and TRBJ1-4; D is uncertain. This TCR was sampled from a male donor in good health and CMV-seronegative. CDR3 coding DNA: TGTGCCTGGAGTCTAGATGAAAAACTGTTTTTT. Translation: CAWSLDEKLFF.